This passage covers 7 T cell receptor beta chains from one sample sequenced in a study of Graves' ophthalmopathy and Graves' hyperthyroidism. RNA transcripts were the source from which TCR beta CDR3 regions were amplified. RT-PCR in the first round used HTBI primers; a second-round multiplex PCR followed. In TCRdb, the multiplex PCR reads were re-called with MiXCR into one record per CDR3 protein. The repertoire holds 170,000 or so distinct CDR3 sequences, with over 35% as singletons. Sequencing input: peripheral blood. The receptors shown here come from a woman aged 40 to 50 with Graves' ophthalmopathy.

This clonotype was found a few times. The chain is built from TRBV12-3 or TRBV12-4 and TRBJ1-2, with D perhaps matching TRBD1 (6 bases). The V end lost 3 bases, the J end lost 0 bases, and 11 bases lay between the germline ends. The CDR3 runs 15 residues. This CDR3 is CASSFGGGANYGYTF. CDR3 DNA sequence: TGTGCCAGCAGTTTCGGTGGGGGCGCTAACTATGGCTACACCTTC.

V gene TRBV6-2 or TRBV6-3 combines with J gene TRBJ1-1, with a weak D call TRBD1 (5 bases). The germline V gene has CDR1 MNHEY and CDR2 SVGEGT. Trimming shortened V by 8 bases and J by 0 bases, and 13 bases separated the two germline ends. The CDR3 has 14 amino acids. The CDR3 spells CASGKGPMNTEAFF. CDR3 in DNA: TGTGCCAGCGGCAAGGGGCCGATGAACACTGAAGCTTTCTTT.

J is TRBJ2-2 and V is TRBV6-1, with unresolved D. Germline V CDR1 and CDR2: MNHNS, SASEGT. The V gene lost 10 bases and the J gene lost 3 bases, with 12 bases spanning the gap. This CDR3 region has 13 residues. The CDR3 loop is CATHRTYTGELFF. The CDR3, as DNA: TGTGCCACCCATCGAACCTACACCGGGGAGCTGTTTTTT.

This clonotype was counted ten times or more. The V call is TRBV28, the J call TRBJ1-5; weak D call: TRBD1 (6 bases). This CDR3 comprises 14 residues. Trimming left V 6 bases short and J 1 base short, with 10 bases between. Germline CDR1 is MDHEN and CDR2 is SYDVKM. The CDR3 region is CASSRDKSNQPQHF. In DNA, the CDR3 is TGTGCCAGCAGCCGGGACAAAAGCAATCAGCCCCAGCATTTT. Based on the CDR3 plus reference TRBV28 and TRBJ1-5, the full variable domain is DVKVTQSSRYLVKRTGEKVFLECVQDMDHENMFWYRQDPGLGLRLIYFSYDVKMKEKGDIPEGYSVSREKKERFSLILESASTNQTSMYLCASSRDKSNQPQHFGDGTRLSIL.

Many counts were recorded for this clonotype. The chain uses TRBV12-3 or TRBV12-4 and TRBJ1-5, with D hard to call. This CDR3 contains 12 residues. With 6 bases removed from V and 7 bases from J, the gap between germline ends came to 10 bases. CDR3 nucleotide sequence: TGTGCCAGCAGCGCAAAGTTACAGCCCCAGCATTTT. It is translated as CASSAKLQPQHF.

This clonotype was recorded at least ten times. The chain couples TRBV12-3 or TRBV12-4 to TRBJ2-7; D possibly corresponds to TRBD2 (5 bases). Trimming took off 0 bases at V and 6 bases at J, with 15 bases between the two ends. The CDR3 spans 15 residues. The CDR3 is CASSLASEVWGEQYF. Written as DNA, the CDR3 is TGTGCCAGCAGTTTAGCTTCGGAGGTATGGGGCGAGCAGTACTTC.

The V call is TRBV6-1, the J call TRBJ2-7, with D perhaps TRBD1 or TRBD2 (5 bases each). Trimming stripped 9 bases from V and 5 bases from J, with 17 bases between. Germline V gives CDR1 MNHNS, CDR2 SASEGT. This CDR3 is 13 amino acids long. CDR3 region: CASSTVEGHEQYF. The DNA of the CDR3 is TGTGCCAGTTCGACAGTCGAGGGCCACGAGCAGTACTTC.